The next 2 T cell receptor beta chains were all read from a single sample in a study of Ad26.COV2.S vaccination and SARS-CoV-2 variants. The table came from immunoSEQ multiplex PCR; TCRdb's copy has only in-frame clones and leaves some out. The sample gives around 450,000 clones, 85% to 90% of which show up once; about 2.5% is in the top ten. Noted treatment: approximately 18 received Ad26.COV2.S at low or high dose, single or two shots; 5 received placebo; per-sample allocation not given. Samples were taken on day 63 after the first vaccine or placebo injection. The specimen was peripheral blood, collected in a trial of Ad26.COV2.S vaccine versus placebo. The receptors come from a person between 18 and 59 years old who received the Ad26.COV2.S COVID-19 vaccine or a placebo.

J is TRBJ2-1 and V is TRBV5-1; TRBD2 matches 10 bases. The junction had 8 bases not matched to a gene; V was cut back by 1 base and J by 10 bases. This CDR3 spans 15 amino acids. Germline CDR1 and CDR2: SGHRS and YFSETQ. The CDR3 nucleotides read TGCGCCAGCAGCTTGCTAGCGGGGGCCGACGGGGAGCAGTTCTTC. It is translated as CASSLLAGADGEQFF.

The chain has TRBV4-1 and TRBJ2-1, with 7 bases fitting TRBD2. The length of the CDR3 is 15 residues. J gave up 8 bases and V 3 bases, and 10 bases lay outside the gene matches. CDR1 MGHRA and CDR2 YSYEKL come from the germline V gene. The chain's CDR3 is CASSHLSGARYEQFF. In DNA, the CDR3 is TGCGCCAGCAGCCATCTAAGCGGGGCCCGCTATGAGCAGTTCTTC.